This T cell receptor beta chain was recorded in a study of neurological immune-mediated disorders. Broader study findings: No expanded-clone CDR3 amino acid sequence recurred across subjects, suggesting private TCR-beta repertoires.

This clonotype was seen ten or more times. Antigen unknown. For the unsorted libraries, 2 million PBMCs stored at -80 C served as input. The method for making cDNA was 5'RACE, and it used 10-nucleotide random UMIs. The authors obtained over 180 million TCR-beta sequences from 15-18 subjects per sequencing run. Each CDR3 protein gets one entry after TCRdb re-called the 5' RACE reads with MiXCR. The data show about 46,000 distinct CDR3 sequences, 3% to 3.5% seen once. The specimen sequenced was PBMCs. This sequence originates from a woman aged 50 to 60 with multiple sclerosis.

The CDR3 protein is CASSQIPRRVNTEAFF. The CDR3 coding sequence is TGTGCCAGCAGCCAAATCCCGAGGAGGGTGAACACTGAAGCTTTCTTT. This chain uses TRBV4-2 with TRBJ1-1; D gene unclear. V lost 2 bases, J lost 0 bases, and 13 bases lay in between. The V gene's germline CDR1 is LGHNA and CDR2 YNFKEQ. The CDR3 totals 16 residues.